The source of this T cell receptor (beta chain) is a study of technical replicates of blood from several donors. The data were produced by immunoSEQ multiplex PCR, yet TCRdb's version contains in-frame clones alone and is incomplete. The data contain about 83,000 clones, 92% of them singletons. CDR1 and CDR2 (germline): SGHVS, FNYEAQ. The CDR3 length is 13 residues. V lost 5 bases and J lost 1, with 9 bases in between. The TCR was taken from a human donor in good health. The chain couples TRBV7-6 to TRBJ2-7; perhaps TRBD2 as D (5 bases). The sample taken for sequencing was T cells isolated from PBMCs. The CDR3 here is CASSPGGSYEQYF. The CDR3 nucleotides read TGTGCCAGCAGCCCGGGCGGGTCCTACGAGCAGTACTTC. The variable domain in full, completed from reference TRBV7-6 and TRBJ2-7, reads GAGVSQSPRYKVTKRGQDVALRCDPISGHVSLYWYRQALGQGPEFLTYFNYEAQQDKSGLPNDRFSAERPEGSISTLTIQRTEQRDSAMYRCASSPGGSYEQYFGPGTRLTVT.